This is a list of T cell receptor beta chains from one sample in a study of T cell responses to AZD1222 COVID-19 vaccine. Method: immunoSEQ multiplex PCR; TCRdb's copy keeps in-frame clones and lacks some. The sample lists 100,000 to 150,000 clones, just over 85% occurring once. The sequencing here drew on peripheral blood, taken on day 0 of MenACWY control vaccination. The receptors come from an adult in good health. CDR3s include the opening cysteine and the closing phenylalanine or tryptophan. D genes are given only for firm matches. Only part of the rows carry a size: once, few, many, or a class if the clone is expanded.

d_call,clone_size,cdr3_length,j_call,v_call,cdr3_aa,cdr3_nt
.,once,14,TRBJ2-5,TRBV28,CASKGPRDQETQYF,TGTGCCAGCAAGGGGCCCAGGGACCAAGAGACCCAGTACTTC
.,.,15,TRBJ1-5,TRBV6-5,CASSYSGGSNQPQHF,TGTGCCAGCAGTTACTCTGGGGGTAGCAATCAGCCCCAGCATTTT
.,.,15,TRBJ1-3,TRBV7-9,CASSLEGGTGNTIYF,TGTGCCAGCAGCTTAGAGGGGGGCACTGGAAACACCATATATTTT
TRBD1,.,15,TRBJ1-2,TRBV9,CASSERDRGYYGYTF,TGTGCCAGCAGCGAGCGGGACAGGGGGTACTATGGCTACACCTTC
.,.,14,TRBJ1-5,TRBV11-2,CASSLSGGNQPQHF,TGTGCCAGCAGCTTATCAGGGGGCAATCAGCCCCAGCATTTT
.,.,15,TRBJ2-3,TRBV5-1,CASSPGVGTTDTQYF,TGCGCCAGCAGCCCGGGGGTGGGGACCACAGATACGCAGTATTTT
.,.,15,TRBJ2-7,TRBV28,CASTEVDRPLGEQYF,TGTGCCAGCACCGAGGTGGACAGACCCTTGGGGGAGCAGTACTTC
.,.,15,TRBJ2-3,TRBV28,CASSPWTQFSDTQYF,TGTGCCAGCAGCCCTTGGACGCAGTTTTCAGATACGCAGTATTTT
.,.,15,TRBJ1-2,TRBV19,CASSIGNRENYGYTF,TGTGCCAGTAGTATAGGAAACAGGGAGAACTATGGCTACACCTTC
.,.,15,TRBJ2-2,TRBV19,CASSLGTGPTGELFF,TGTGCCAGTAGTCTCGGTACGGGGCCCACCGGGGAGCTGTTTTTT